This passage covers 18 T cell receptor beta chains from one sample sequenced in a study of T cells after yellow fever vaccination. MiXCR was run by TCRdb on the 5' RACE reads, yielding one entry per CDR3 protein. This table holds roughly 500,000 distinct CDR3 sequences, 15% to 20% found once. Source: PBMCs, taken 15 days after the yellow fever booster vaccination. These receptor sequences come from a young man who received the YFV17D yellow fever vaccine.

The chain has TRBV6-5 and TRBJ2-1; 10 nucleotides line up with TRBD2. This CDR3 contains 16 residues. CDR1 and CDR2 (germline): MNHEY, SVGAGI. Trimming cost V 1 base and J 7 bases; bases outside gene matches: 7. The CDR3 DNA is TGTGCCAGCAGTTACTATAAAACTAGCGGGATAAATGAGCAGTTCTTC. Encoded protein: CASSYYKTSGINEQFF.

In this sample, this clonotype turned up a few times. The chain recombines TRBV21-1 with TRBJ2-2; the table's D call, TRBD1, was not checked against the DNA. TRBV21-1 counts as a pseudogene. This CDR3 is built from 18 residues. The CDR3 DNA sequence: TGTGCCAGCAGCAAGATCATCCGGGACAACGTGTGCACCGGGGAGCTGTTTTTT. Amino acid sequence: CASSKIIRDNVCTGELFF.

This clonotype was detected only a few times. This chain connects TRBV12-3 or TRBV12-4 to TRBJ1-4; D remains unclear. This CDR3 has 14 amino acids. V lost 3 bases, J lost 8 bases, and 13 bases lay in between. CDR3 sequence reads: CASSLVSGYEKLFF. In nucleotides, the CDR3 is TGTGCCAGCAGTTTGGTATCGGGGTACGAAAAACTGTTTTTT.

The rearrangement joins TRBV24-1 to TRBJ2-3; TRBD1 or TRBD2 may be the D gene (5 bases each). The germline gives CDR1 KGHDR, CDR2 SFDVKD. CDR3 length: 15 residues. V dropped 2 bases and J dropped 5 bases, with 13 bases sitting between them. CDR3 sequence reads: CATSDSGQGGDTQYF. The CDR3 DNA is TGTGCCACCAGTGATTCAGGGCAAGGAGGAGATACGCAGTATTTT.

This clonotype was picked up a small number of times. The CDR3 region has the DNA TGTGCCAGCGGGGGGCCGGGCAATCAGCCCCAGCATTTT. The encoded protein is CASGGPGNQPQHF. The V gene is TRBV7-2, the J gene TRBJ1-5; possible D gene TRBD1, 6 bases. Per the germline V gene, CDR1 is SGHTA and CDR2 is FQGNSA. The CDR3 covers 13 residues. Trimming shortened V by 8 bases and J by 2 bases, and 10 bases separated the two germline ends.

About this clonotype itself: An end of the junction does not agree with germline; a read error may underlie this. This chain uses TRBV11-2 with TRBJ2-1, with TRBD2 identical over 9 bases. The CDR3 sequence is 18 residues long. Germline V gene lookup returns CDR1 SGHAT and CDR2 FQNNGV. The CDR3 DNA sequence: TGTGCCAGCAGCCTAGAGGAGCCATTAGCGGGGGCCTACAATGAGCAGTTCTTC. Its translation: CASSLEEPLAGAYNEQFF.

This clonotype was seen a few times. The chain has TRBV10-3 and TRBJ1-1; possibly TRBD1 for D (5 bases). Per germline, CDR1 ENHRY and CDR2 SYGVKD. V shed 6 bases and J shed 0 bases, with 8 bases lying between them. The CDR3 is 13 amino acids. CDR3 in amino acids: CAIRPGLNTEAFF. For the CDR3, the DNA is TGTGCCATCAGACCGGGGCTGAACACTGAAGCTTTCTTT.

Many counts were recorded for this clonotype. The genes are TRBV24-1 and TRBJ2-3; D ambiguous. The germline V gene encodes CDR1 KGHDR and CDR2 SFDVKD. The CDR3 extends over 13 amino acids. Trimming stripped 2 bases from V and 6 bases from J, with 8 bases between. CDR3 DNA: TGTGCCACCAGTGATTCCTGGCAGGATACGCAGTATTTT. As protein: CATSDSWQDTQYF.

The CDR3: CASRMTGHTGELFF. CDR3 sequence (DNA): TGTGCCAGCAGGATGACAGGGCACACCGGGGAGCTGTTTTTT. V gene TRBV6-2 or TRBV6-3 combines with J gene TRBJ2-2; 7 bases fit TRBD1. The V segment lost 6 bases and the J segment 3 bases; nucleotides outside the gene matches: 4. CDR3 size: 14 residues. Per germline, CDR1 MNHEY and CDR2 SVGEGT.

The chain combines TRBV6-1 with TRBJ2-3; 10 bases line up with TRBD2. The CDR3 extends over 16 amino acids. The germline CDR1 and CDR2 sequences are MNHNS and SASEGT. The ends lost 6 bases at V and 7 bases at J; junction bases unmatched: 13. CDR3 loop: CASRPTLAGVSYTQYF. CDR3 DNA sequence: TGTGCCAGCAGGCCTACCCTAGCGGGAGTTTCGTATACGCAGTATTTT.

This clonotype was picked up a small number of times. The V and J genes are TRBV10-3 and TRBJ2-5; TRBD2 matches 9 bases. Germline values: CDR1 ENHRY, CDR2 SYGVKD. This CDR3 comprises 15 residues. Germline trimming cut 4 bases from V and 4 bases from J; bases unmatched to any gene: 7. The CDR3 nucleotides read TGTGCCATCAGTGCCAGGACTAGCGTTGGAGAGACCCAGTACTTC. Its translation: CAISARTSVGETQYF.

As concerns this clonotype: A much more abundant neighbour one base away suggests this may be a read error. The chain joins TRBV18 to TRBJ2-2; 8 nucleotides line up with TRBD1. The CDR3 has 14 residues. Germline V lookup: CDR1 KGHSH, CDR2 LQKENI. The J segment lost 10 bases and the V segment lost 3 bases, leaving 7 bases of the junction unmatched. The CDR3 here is CASSPDRVNVELFF. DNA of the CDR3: TGTGCCAGCTCACCGGACAGGGTCAACGTGGAGCTGTTTTTT.

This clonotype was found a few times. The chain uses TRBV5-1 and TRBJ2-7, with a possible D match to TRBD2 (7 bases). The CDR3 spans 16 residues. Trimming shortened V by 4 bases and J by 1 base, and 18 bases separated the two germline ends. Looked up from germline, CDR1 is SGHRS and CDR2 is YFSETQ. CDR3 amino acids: CASSRGGLAESYEQYF. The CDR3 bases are TGCGCCAGCAGCAGGGGGGGCCTAGCGGAATCCTACGAGCAGTACTTC.

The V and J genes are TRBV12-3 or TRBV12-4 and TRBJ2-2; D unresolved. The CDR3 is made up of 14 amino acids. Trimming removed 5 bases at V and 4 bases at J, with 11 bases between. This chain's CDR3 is CASSPPLRTGELFF. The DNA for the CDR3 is TGTGCCAGCAGTCCCCCACTCCGCACCGGGGAGCTGTTTTTT.

Here the CDR3 DNA reads TGCAGTGCTAGAGATCTTCGGGGGGACCAAGAGACCCAGTACTTC. Protein: CSARDLRGDQETQYF. The rearrangement joins TRBV20-1 to TRBJ2-5, with TRBD2 identical over 7 bases. The junction had 4 bases not matched to a gene; V was cut back by 0 bases and J by 0 bases. CDR1 is DFQATT, CDR2 SNEGSKA, per germline (reference sequence). The CDR3 consists of 15 residues.

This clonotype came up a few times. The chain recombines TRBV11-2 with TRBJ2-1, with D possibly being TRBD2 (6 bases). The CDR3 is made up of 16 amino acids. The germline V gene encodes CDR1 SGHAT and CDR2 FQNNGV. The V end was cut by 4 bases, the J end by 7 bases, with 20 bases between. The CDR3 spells CASSSQSTSFVNEQFF. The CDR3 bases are TGTGCCAGCAGCTCCCAGAGTACTAGCTTCGTAAATGAGCAGTTCTTC.

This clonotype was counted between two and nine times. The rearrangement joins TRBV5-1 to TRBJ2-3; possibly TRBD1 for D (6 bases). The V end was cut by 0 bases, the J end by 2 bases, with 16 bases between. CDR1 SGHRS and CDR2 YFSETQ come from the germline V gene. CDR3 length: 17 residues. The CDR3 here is CASSLEPGHGYTDTQYF. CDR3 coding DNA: TGCGCCAGCAGCTTGGAACCGGGACACGGATACACAGATACGCAGTATTTT.

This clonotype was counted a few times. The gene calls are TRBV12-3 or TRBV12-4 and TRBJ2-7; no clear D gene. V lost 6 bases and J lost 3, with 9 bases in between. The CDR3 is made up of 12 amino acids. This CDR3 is CASSTTDYEQYF. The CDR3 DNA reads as TGTGCCAGCAGCACGACCGACTACGAGCAGTACTTC.